The 2 T cell receptor beta chains listed next were all sequenced from one sample in a study of blood T cell repertoires in COVID-19. The table came from immunoSEQ multiplex PCR; TCRdb's copy has only in-frame clones and leaves some out. Of more than 70,000 clones listed, more than 70% were seen once; the top ten hold approximately 21%. Input material: peripheral blood. These receptors were obtained from a woman aged 80 or older in a cohort sampled during active or convalescent COVID-19.

This chain connects TRBV7-8 to TRBJ2-2, with 8 bases lining up with TRBD1. The V gene end was trimmed by 3 bases and the J gene end by 3 bases; junction bases not matched to a gene: 3. Germline CDR1 is SGHVS and CDR2 is FQNEAQ. CDR3 length: 15 residues. The CDR3 DNA is TGTGCCAGCAGCTTGGACAGGGCTTACACCGGGGAGCTGTTTTTT. Protein: CASSLDRAYTGELFF.

The chain employs TRBV6-6 and TRBJ1-4; D ambiguous. V lost 6 bases, J lost 6 bases, and 11 bases lay in between. This CDR3 has 13 residues. Germline lookup yields CDR1 MNHNY and CDR2 SVGAGI (reference sequence). The CDR3 loop is CASSPTVDEKLFF. CDR3 coding DNA: TGTGCCAGCAGCCCCACGGTGGATGAAAAACTGTTTTTT.